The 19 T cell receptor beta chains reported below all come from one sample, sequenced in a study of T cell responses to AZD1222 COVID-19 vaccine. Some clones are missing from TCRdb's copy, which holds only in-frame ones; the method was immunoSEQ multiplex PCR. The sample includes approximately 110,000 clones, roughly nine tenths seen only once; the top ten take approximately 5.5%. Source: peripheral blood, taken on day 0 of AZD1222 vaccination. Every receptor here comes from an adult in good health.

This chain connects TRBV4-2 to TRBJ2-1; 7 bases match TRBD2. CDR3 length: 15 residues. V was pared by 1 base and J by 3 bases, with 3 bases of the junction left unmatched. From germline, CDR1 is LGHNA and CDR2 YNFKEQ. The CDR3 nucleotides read TGTGCCAGCAGCCAAGGGCTAGCGGACTACAATGAGCAGTTCTTC. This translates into CASSQGLADYNEQFF.

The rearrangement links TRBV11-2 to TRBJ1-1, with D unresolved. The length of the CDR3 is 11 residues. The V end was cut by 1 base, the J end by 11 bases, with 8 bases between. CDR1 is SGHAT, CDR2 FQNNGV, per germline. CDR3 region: CASSLVGSAFF. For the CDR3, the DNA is TGTGCCAGCAGCTTAGTGGGGAGCGCTTTCTTT.

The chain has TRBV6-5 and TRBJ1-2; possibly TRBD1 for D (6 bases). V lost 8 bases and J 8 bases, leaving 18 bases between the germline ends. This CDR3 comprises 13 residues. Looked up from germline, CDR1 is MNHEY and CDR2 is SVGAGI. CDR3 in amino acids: CASGINRALGYTF. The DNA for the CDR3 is TGTGCCAGCGGGATAAACAGGGCCTTAGGCTACACCTTC.

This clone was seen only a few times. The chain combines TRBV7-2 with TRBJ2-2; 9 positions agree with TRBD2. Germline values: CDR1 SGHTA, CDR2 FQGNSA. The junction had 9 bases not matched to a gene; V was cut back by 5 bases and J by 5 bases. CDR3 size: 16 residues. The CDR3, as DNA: TGTGCCAGCAGCGCGGGGGGTAGCGGGAGAACCGGGGAGCTGTTTTTT. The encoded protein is CASSAGGSGRTGELFF.

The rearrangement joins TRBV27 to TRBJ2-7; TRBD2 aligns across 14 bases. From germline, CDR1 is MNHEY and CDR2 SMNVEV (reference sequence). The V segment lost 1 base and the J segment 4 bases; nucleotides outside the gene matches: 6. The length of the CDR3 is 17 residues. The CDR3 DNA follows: TGTGCCAGCAGTTTATTAGGGACTAGCGGGAGAGGGTACGAGCAGTACTTC. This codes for CASSLLGTSGRGYEQYF.

CDR3 DNA: TGCGCCAGCACCCCCCTGGGCGGAACAGATACGCAGTATTTT. It translates to CASTPLGGTDTQYF. The chain combines TRBV5-1 with TRBJ2-3, with unresolved D. Germline V gene lookup returns CDR1 SGHRS and CDR2 YFSETQ. The CDR3 contains 14 residues. Trimming removed 6 bases from V and 3 bases from J, with 14 bases in between. Full variable domain (outside the CDR3, taken from reference TRBV5-1 and TRBJ2-3): KAGVTQTPRYLIKTRGQQVTLSCSPISGHRSVSWYQQTPGQGLQFLFEYFSETQRNKGNFPGRFSGRQFSNSRSEMNVSTLELGDSALYLCASTPLGGTDTQYFGPGTRLTVL.

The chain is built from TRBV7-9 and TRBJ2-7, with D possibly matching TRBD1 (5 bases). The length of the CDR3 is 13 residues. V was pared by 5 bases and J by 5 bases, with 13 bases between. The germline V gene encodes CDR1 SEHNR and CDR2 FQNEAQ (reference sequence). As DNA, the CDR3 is TGTGCCAGCAGCCCCAAGGGGCGCGACGAGCAGTACTTC. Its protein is CASSPKGRDEQYF.

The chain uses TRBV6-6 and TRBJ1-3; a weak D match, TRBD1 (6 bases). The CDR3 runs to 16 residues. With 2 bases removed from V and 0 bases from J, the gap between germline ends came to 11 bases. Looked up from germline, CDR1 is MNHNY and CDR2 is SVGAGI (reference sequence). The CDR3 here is CASSYGTRRSGNTIYF. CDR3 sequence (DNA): TGTGCCAGCAGTTACGGGACACGCCGCTCTGGAAACACCATATATTTT.

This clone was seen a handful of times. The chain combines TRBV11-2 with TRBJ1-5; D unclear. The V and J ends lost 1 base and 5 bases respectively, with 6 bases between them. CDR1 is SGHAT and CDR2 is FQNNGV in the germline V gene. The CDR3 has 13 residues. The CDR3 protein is CASSLVGDQPQHF. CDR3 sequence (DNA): TGTGCCAGCAGCTTAGTAGGCGATCAGCCCCAGCATTTT.

CDR3 sequence reads: CASSEVVKGAGNTIYF. CDR3 DNA sequence: TGCGCCAGCAGTGAGGTGGTGAAGGGGGCGGGAAACACCATATATTTT. The V call is TRBV10-1, the J call TRBJ1-3; 7 bases are shared with TRBD1. CDR1 and CDR2 from the germline V gene are WNHNN and SYGVQD (reference sequence). V gave up 2 bases and J gave up 4 bases; unmatched junction bases: 8. CDR3 length: 16 amino acids.

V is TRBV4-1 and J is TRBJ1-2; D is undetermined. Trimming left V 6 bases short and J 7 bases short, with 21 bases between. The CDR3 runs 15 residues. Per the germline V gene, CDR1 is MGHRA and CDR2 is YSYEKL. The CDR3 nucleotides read TGCGCCAGCAGACTTATTCCTGGGAGGTTGCGTGGCTACACCTTC. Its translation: CASRLIPGRLRGYTF.

In DNA, the CDR3 is TGCAGCGTTGAATCTTCAGGCTATGGCTACACCTTC. Translation gives CSVESSGYGYTF. The chain combines TRBV29-1 with TRBJ1-2; D is ambiguous. The germline CDR1 and CDR2 sequences are SQVTM and ANQGSEA. This CDR3 is 12 amino acids long. Deletions cut 2 bases from V and 4 bases from J, with 8 bases between.

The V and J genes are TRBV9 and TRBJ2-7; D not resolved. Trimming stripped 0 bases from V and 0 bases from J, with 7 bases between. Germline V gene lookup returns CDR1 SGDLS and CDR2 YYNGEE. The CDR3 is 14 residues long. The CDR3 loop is CASSVALGSYEQYF. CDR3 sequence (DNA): TGTGCCAGCAGCGTAGCTCTAGGCTCCTACGAGCAGTACTTC. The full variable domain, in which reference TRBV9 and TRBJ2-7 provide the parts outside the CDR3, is DSGVTQTPKHLITATGQRVTLRCSPRSGDLSVYWYQQSLDQGLQFLIQYYNGEERAKGNILERFSAQQFPDLHSELNLSSLELGDSALYFCASSVALGSYEQYFGPGTRLTVT.

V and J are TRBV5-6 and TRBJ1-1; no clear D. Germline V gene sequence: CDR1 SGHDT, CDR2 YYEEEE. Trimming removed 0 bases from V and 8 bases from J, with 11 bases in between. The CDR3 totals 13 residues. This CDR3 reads CASSLGAGNEAFF. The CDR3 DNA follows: TGTGCCAGCAGCTTGGGGGCGGGTAACGAAGCTTTCTTT.

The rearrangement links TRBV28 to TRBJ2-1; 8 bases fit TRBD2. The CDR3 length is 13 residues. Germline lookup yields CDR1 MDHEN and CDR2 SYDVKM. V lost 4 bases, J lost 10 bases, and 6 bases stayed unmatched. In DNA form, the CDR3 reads TGTGCCAGCAGTTCGTTAGCGGGACGGGAGCAGTTCTTC. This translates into CASSSLAGREQFF.

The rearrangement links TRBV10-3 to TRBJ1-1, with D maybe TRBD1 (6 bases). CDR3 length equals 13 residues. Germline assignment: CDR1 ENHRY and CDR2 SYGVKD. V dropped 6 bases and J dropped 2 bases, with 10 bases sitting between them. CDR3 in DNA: TGTGCCATCAGGCTGGACAGAAACACTGAAGCTTTCTTT. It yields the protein CAIRLDRNTEAFF.

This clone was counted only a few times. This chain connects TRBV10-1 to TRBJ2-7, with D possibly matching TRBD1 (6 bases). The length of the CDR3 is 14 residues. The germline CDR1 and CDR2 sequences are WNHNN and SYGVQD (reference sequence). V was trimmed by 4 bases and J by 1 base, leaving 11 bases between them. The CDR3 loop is CASSGDRSSYEQYF. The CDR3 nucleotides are TGCGCCAGCAGTGGCGACAGGTCTTCCTACGAGCAGTACTTC.

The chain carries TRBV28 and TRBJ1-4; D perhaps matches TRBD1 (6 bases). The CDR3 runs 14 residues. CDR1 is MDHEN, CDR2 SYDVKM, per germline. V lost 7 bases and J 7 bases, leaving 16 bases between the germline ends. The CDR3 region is CASKPDGGGEKLFF. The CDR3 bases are TGTGCCAGCAAACCAGACGGGGGCGGTGAAAAACTGTTTTTT.

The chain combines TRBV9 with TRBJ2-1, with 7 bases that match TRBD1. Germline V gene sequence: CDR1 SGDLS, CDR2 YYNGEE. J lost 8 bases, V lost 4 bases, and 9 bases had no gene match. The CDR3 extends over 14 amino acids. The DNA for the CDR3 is TGTGCCAGCAGCACAGGGACAGTTCTGGATGAGCAGTTCTTC. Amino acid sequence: CASSTGTVLDEQFF.